This TCR beta chain was sequenced in a study of graft-versus-host responses after intestinal transplantation. Across the whole study: Anti-thymocyte globulin was used for induction in all recipients, who then took tacrolimus and steroids for roughly 3 years. Findings of the study overall: Among recipient marrow samples, GvH clones were found; some appeared first in ileum or blood. In patients with graft-donor T cell macrochimerism, allograft graft-versus-host to host-versus-graft clonal ratios were high.

TCRdb keeps only in-frame clones here, not all; method: immunoSEQ multiplex PCR. The sample holds under 45,000 clones, approximately 93% seen once. Comments on this clone: Its antigen is still unknown.

The CDR3 is made up of 11 amino acids. CDR1 is DFQATT, CDR2 SNEGSKA, per germline (reference sequence). The J segment lost 5 bases and the V segment lost 8 bases, leaving 3 bases of the junction unmatched. The material was PBMCs, obtained around 730 days after intestinal transplantation. The chain is built from TRBV20-1 and TRBJ1-1; 9 bases fit TRBD1. This clonotype originated in a human patient who received an intestinal transplant, so some T cells may come from the graft donor. In DNA form, the CDR3 reads TGCAGTACCGGGACAGGGACTGAAGCTTTCTTT. This gives the protein CSTGTGTEAFF.